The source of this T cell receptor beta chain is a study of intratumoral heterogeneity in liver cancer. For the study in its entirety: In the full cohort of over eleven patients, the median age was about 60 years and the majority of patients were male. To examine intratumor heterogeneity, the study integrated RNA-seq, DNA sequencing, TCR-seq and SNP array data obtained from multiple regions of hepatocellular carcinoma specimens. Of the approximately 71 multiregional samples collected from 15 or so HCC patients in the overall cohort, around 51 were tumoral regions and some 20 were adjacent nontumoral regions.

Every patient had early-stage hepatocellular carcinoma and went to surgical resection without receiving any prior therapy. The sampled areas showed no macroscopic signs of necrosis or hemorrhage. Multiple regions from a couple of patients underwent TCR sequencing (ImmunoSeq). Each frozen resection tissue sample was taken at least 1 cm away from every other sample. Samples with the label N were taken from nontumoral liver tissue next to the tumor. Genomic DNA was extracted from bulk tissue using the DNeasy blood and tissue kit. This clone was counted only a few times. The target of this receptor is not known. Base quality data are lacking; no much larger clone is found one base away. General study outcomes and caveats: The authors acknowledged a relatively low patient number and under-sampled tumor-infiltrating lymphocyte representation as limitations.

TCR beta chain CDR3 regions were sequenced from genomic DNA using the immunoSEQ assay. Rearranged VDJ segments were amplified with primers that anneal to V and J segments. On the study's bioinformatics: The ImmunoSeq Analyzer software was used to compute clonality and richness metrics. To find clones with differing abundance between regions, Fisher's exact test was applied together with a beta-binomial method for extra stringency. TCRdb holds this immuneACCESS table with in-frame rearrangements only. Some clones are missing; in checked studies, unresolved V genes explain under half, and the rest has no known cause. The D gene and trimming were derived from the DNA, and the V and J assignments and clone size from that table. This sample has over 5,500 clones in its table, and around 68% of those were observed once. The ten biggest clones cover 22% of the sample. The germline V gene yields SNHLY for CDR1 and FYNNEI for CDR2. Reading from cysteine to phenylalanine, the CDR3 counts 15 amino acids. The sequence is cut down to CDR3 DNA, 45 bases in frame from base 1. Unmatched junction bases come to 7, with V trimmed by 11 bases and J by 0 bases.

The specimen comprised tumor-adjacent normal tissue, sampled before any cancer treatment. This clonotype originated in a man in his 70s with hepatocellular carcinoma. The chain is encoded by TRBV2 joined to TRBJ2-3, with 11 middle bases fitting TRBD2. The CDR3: CAGSGGVLSTDTQYF. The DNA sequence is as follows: TGTGCCGGTAGCGGGGGGGTCCTTAGCACAGATACGCAGTATTTT.